These 17 T cell receptor beta chains were all obtained from the same sample, sequenced in a study of blood T cell repertoires in COVID-19. Sequencing was performed with immunoSEQ multiplex PCR; in TCRdb, only in-frame clones are kept and a portion is missing. The sample contains about 110,000 clones, roughly 86% of which appear only once. Sequenced sample: peripheral blood. The source is a man aged 40-50 years with acute or convalescent COVID-19.

Only a few counts were recorded for this clone. CDR3 region: CASSSNSNSYEQYF. CDR3 coding DNA: TGTGCCAGCAGTTCTAACAGTAACTCCTACGAGCAGTACTTC. V and J are TRBV6-2 or TRBV6-3 and TRBJ2-7; D is ambiguous. The length of the CDR3 is 14 residues. Germline loops: CDR1 MNHEY, CDR2 SVGEGT. V was cut by 4 bases and J by 0 bases, with 10 bases left in between.

V usage is TRBV4-3 and J usage is TRBJ2-2, with 8 bases fitting TRBD1. The CDR3 totals 15 residues. Germline CDR1 reads LGHNA; CDR2 reads YSLEER. V lost 2 bases, J lost 6 bases, and 5 bases stayed unmatched. For the CDR3, the DNA is TGCGCCAGCAGCCAAACGGACAGGGACTCCGGGGAGCTGTTTTTT. Translation gives CASSQTDRDSGELFF.

J is TRBJ1-1 and V is TRBV19; D not certain. Per germline, CDR1 LNHDA and CDR2 SQIVND (reference sequence). This CDR3 spans 18 amino acids. Trimming stripped 5 bases from V and 2 bases from J, with 24 bases between. CDR3 in DNA: TGTGCCAGTAGTTCTCTAATGGGCTCCCGAGGGATAAACACTGAAGCTTTCTTT. Translated: CASSSLMGSRGINTEAFF.

This clone was seen a single time. The rearrangement joins TRBV4-3 to TRBJ1-2; D unclear. CDR1 is LGHNA and CDR2 is YSLEER in the germline V gene. The CDR3 extends over 17 amino acids. The ends were cut back, 0 bases at V and 1 base at J, with 15 bases in the middle. The CDR3 coding sequence is TGCGCCAGCAGCCAAGACTTCGGCGGGAGCTTTAACTATGGCTACACCTTC. It is translated as CASSQDFGGSFNYGYTF.

The chain links TRBV3-1 (or the pseudogene TRBV3-2) to TRBJ1-5; 8 bases align to TRBD1. V shed 3 bases, J shed 5 bases, and the junction held 6 bases outside the gene matches. The CDR3 contains 15 residues. In germline, CDR1 is LGHDT, CDR2 YNNKEL (reference sequence). This CDR3 reads CASSHRTGTDQPQHF. The CDR3 nucleotides read TGTGCCAGCAGCCATCGGACAGGGACCGATCAGCCCCAGCATTTT.

This CDR3 reads CSVRLGLGNEQFF. CDR3 coding DNA: TGCAGCGTTCGTTTGGGACTAGGCAATGAGCAGTTCTTC. The chain uses TRBV29-1 and TRBJ2-1, with 8 positions matching TRBD2. Unmatched junction bases numbered 6, after V lost 5 bases and J lost 6 bases. CDR3 length: 13 residues. Germline loops: CDR1 SQVTM, CDR2 ANQGSEA.

The rearrangement links TRBV2 to TRBJ1-1; the D is unclear. V was clipped by 3 bases and J by 4 bases, with 9 bases between them. The germline V gene encodes CDR1 SNHLY and CDR2 FYNNEI. The CDR3 has 13 residues. CDR3 protein: CASSETRGTEAFF. The CDR3 DNA follows: TGTGCCAGCAGTGAGACGAGAGGCACTGAAGCTTTCTTT.

A single count supports this clone. This sequence joins TRBV15 and TRBJ1-4, with D perhaps matching TRBD1 (5 bases). The CDR3 has 16 residues. V lost 3 bases and J lost 7, with 18 bases in between. Germline V CDR1 and CDR2: LNHNV, YYDKDF (reference sequence). CDR3 sequence (DNA): TGTGCCACCAGCAGTACGCCTCCAGGGTATGGTGAAAAACTGTTTTTT. Its translation is CATSSTPPGYGEKLFF.

This clone appeared a few times. The gene calls are TRBV4-3 and TRBJ1-1; 9 bases map to TRBD1. Germline CDR1 is LGHNA and CDR2 is YSLEER. The CDR3 sequence is 14 residues long. V was pared by 4 bases and J by 3 bases, with 3 bases of the junction left unmatched. The CDR3 nucleotides are TGCGCCAGCAGCCCGGGACAGGGATACACTGAAGCTTTCTTT. Translating it yields CASSPGQGYTEAFF.

The DNA for the CDR3 is TGTGCCAGCAGCTACATAACAGGGGGTGGGTCACCCCTCCACTTT. It is translated as CASSYITGGGSPLHF. The chain combines TRBV3-1 (or the pseudogene TRBV3-2) with TRBJ1-6, with 8 nucleotides matching TRBD1. This CDR3 contains 15 residues. From germline, CDR1 is LGHDT and CDR2 YNNKEL (reference sequence). The V segment lost 5 bases and the J segment 10 bases; nucleotides outside the gene matches: 10.

This chain uses TRBV5-1 with TRBJ2-7; D unclear. V shed 0 bases and J shed 5 bases, with 9 bases lying between them. Per the germline V gene, CDR1 is SGHRS and CDR2 is YFSETQ. The CDR3 spans 13 residues. The CDR3 DNA sequence: TGCGCCAGCAGCTTGGTGAGCGCGAACGAGCAGTACTTC. Amino acid sequence: CASSLVSANEQYF.

The chain combines TRBV25-1 with TRBJ1-2; D is undetermined. The length of the CDR3 is 13 residues. In germline, CDR1 is MGHDK, CDR2 SYGVNS. Trimming took off 1 base at V and 8 bases at J, with 11 bases between the two ends. CDR3 bases: TGTGCCAGCAGTGAATCGGACGGGAACGGCTACACCTTC. Residues: CASSESDGNGYTF.

The V gene is TRBV15, the J gene TRBJ2-5; a possible D gene is TRBD1 (6 bases). Trimming cost V 6 bases and J 4 bases, with 15 bases left between them. The length of the CDR3 is 14 residues. Germline values: CDR1 LNHNV, CDR2 YYDKDF (reference sequence). The CDR3: CATSRNRAVETQYF. The CDR3 bases are TGTGCCACCAGTCGAAACAGGGCCGTAGAGACCCAGTACTTC.

This chain uses TRBV6-6 with TRBJ1-6; TRBD1 aligns across 7 bases. The germline V gene encodes CDR1 MNHNY and CDR2 SVGAGI (reference sequence). J lost 7 bases, V lost 6 bases, and 9 bases had no gene match. The CDR3 consists of 15 residues. The CDR3 spells CASRGTQQGNSPLHF. The DNA for the CDR3 is TGTGCCAGCAGGGGCACCCAACAGGGGAATTCACCCCTCCACTTT.

This clone was counted only a few times. This rearrangement joins TRBV25-1 to TRBJ1-1, with 9 bases aligning to TRBD1. The junction had 0 bases not matched to a gene; V was cut back by 3 bases and J by 4 bases. Germline V lookup: CDR1 MGHDK, CDR2 SYGVNS. The length of the CDR3 is 13 residues. CDR3 in amino acids: CASSETGGTEAFF. CDR3 coding DNA: TGTGCCAGCAGTGAGACAGGGGGCACTGAAGCTTTCTTT.

Only one count was recorded for this clone. The CDR3 DNA sequence: TGTGCCAGCAGTGACTCTTACGATACATACACAGATACGCAGTATTTT. It is translated as CASSDSYDTYTDTQYF. V usage is TRBV6-4 and J usage is TRBJ2-3, with no clear D. CDR1 and CDR2 from the germline V gene are MRHNA and SNTAGT. CDR3 length: 16 residues. The V gene lost 0 bases and the J gene lost 2 bases, with 12 bases spanning the gap.

V is TRBV3-1 (or the pseudogene TRBV3-2) and J is TRBJ2-2; TRBD2 agrees at 10 bases. CDR3 length: 16 residues. Trimming took 0 bases from V and 8 from J; bases not matched to a gene: 6. CDR1 and CDR2 from the germline V gene are LGHDT and YNNKEL (reference sequence). The CDR3 sequence: CASSQDPSGRAGELFF. For the CDR3, the DNA is TGTGCCAGCAGCCAAGATCCCAGCGGGAGGGCGGGGGAGCTGTTTTTT.